This entry lists 10 T cell receptor beta chains sequenced from one sample in a study of CD8 T cells in ankylosing spondylitis. Study-level results: What seemed typical of ankylosing spondylitis blood was a TCR beta motif built from several highly homologous variants.

TCRdb itself ran the 5' RACE reads through MiXCR, one entry per CDR3 protein. Altogether 650,000 to 800,000 distinct CDR3 sequences are present, around a fifth being singletons, with the ten largest covering roughly a fifth. Antigens for these TCRs are unknown. The sample comprised blood, either unsorted or a sorted T cell fraction (not recorded which). Every receptor here comes from a male donor with ankylosing spondylitis.

This clonotype was detected ten times or more. This sequence joins TRBV12-3 or TRBV12-4 and TRBJ2-3, with D perhaps TRBD2 (6 bases). Trimming removed 2 bases at V and 1 base at J, with 10 bases between. The CDR3 is 15 residues long. The CDR3 DNA sequence: TGTGCCAGCAGTTTACGGGGGTACGGCACAGATACGCAGTATTTT. Protein product: CASSLRGYGTDTQYF.

The chain recombines TRBV28 with TRBJ2-1, with 10 bases that match TRBD2. Germline CDR1 MDHEN, CDR2 SYDVKM. The J segment lost 8 bases and the V segment lost 7 bases, leaving 8 bases of the junction unmatched. The length of the CDR3 is 14 residues. The CDR3 nucleotides are TGTGCCAGCAATCCTAGCGGGAGTATATATGAGCAGTTCTTC. This gives the protein CASNPSGSIYEQFF.

This clonotype has ten or more counts. The chain has TRBV7-9 and TRBJ1-2, with D perhaps matching TRBD1 (6 bases). V was cut by 6 bases and J by 4 bases, with 12 bases left in between. Germline V gene lookup returns CDR1 SEHNR and CDR2 FQNEAQ (reference sequence). This CDR3 has 13 residues. This CDR3 reads CASSLAGAYGYTF. Written as DNA, the CDR3 is TGTGCCAGCAGTTTGGCAGGGGCCTATGGCTACACCTTC.

Ten or more counts support this clonotype. This sequence joins TRBV15 and TRBJ1-1; 10 positions match TRBD1. CDR3 length equals 16 residues. Germline trimming cut 5 bases from V and 4 bases from J; bases unmatched to any gene: 10. The germline CDR1 and CDR2 sequences are LNHNV and YYDKDF (reference sequence). This CDR3 is CATSPPTGTGVTEAFF. As DNA, the CDR3 is TGTGCCACCAGCCCCCCAACCGGGACAGGGGTCACTGAAGCTTTCTTT.

This clonotype has just a few counts. CDR3 coding DNA: TGCAGTGCTAGTCCAGACCCCGGTTGGCAAGAGACCCAGTACTTC. It encodes CSASPDPGWQETQYF. The gene calls are TRBV20-1 and TRBJ2-5; D gene ambiguous. Trimming took 3 bases from V and 2 from J, leaving 16 bases between them. In germline, CDR1 is DFQATT, CDR2 SNEGSKA (reference sequence). The CDR3 contains 15 residues.

This clonotype occurred many times. This rearrangement joins TRBV4-1 to TRBJ1-1; D perhaps matches TRBD1 (5 bases). The germline V and J ends were trimmed by 4 bases and 4 bases, with 19 bases remaining between them. The CDR3 totals 16 residues. Germline V gene sequence: CDR1 MGHRA, CDR2 YSYEKL. CDR3 region: CASSPEGRTGVTEAFF. The CDR3 DNA follows: TGCGCCAGCAGCCCCGAGGGACGGACGGGGGTCACTGAAGCTTTCTTT.

The sample holds a few counts of this clonotype. CDR3 in amino acids: CASSPTNSGANVLTF. CDR3 bases: TGTGCCAGCAGTCCGACGAACTCTGGGGCCAACGTCCTGACTTTC. J is TRBJ2-6 and V is TRBV2; D gene uncertain. Trimming left V 5 bases short and J 0 bases short, with 8 bases between. The germline gives CDR1 SNHLY, CDR2 FYNNEI. This CDR3 is 15 amino acids long.

This clonotype was seen many times. The chain carries TRBV12-3 or TRBV12-4 and TRBJ2-1, with 7 bases that match TRBD2. CDR3 length: 13 amino acids. The V segment lost 6 bases and the J segment 8 bases; nucleotides outside the gene matches: 7. CDR3: CASRGGSQDEQFF. The CDR3 DNA is TGTGCCAGCAGGGGCGGGAGTCAGGATGAGCAGTTCTTC.

Only a few counts were recorded for this clonotype. J is TRBJ2-1 and V is TRBV12-3 or TRBV12-4, with TRBD2 matching over 8 bases. The CDR3 has 17 amino acids. J gave up 10 bases and V 5 bases, and 19 bases lay outside the gene matches. DNA of the CDR3: TGTGCCAGCAGTCCTCCCTGGGGGGTAGCGGGATTAGTCGAGCAGTTCTTC. This encodes CASSPPWGVAGLVEQFF.

J is TRBJ2-7 and V is TRBV5-6, with D possibly TRBD2 on 6 matching bases. Trimming shortened V by 4 bases and J by 0 bases, and 14 bases separated the two germline ends. The germline gives CDR1 SGHDT, CDR2 YYEEEE. CDR3 length: 15 amino acids. The CDR3 DNA reads TGTGCCAGCAGCCTCCTTCGGGGGAGCTCCTACGAGCAGTACTTC. Its translation: CASSLLRGSSYEQYF.